This T cell receptor (beta chain) was found in a study of CD8 T cells in ankylosing spondylitis. Broader study findings: The authors reported significant enrichment of disease-linked clones in matched ankylosing spondylitis synovial fluid. Earlier reports found some motif variants in synovial fluid and blood in reactive arthritis.

The germline gives CDR1 DFQATT, CDR2 SNEGSKA (reference sequence). V gave up 5 bases and J gave up 6 bases, with 16 bases separating them. The CDR3 length is 13 residues. This clonotype was recorded a few times. Its antigen is still unknown. TCR beta libraries were made by quantitative 5'-RACE with molecular barcodes. TCRdb re-called the 5' RACE reads through MiXCR, storing one row per CDR3 protein. The sample shows about 150,000 distinct CDR3 sequences, more than 40% of them seen only once. Sequencing was carried out using synovial fluid, either unsorted or a sorted T cell fraction (not recorded which). This TCR derives from a male donor with ankylosing spondylitis. The chain is built from TRBV20-1 and TRBJ2-5; D possibly corresponds to TRBD1 (5 bases). The CDR3 region is CSASDTDPKTQYF. The CDR3 DNA reads TGCAGTGCTTCGGACACGGACCCGAAGACCCAGTACTTC.